This T cell receptor (beta chain) was captured by sequencing in a study of regulatory T cells in long-lasting Graves disease. Per the germline V gene, CDR1 is MNHEY and CDR2 is SVGEGT. The CDR3 is 17 amino acids. J gave up 0 bases and V 5 bases, and 10 bases lay outside the gene matches. The study, taken as a whole, reports: Patients with persistent disease shared some 2,500 public clonotypes, outpacing the roughly 1,000 shared by new patients.

The time point: newly diagnosed GD, antithyroid drugs for less than 3 months. Isolated PBMC RNA provided the starting material for the TCR library. All patients originated from an endocrinology department located in Xi'an, China. This clonotype was found many times. Its antigen is unknown. In building TCR beta libraries, iRepertoire HTBI primers were used together with Arm-PCR of CDR3 regions. Using its own MiXCR run on the multiplex PCR reads, TCRdb lists one record per CDR3 protein. The sample yields about 540,000 distinct CDR3 sequences, roughly 14% seen once. The data also belong to a second study, concerning T cells in Graves' hyperthyroidism and ophthalmopathy. As that study records: These patients, aged 18 to 65, had recently diagnosed hyperthyroidism lasting under 2 months. Median prediction lead before ophthalmopathy onset was 6.5 to 7 months with the model.

The sequence came from a man under 40 with Graves disease. This material consisted of peripheral blood mononuclear cells (PBMCs), taken at new diagnosis, from a patient treated with antithyroid drugs. The chain recombines TRBV6-2 or TRBV6-3 with TRBJ2-4; 7 nucleotides match TRBD1. CDR3 bases: TGTGCCAGCAGTGACGAACAGGGGTTAATAGCCAAAAACATTCAGTACTTC. Its translation is CASSDEQGLIAKNIQYF.